This T cell receptor (beta chain) was found in a study of blood T cell repertoires in COVID-19. Study overall: Italy, Spain and the United States were the sources of the convalescent and acute COVID-19 samples. T cells, B-cell-depleted T cells, or PBMCs provided the cDNA or gDNA that served as material.

Per the original data handling: Nucleated cell number was recorded as an estimate derived from reference gene primer amplification. Some clones are missing from TCRdb's copy, which holds only in-frame ones; the method was immunoSEQ multiplex PCR. V and J calls and clone size come straight from that table; D and trimming were deduced from the DNA. The data show 250,000 to 300,000 clones, with over 70% seen just once and approximately 5.4% held by the top ten. This CDR3 is 16 amino acids long. V lost 5 bases to trimming and J lost 2 bases; unmatched junction nucleotides: 7. Germline V gene data show CDR1 as MGHDK and CDR2 as SYGVNS.

The clonotype was recovered from a man older than 75 with acute or convalescent COVID-19. The sequenced material came from peripheral blood. J is TRBJ2-3 and V is TRBV25-1; 10 bases are shared with TRBD2. The DNA for the CDR3 is TGTGCCAGCAGTTTAGGGACTAGCGAGTTCACAGATACGCAGTATTTT. Translation: CASSLGTSEFTDTQYF.